This is a list of T cell receptor beta chains from one sample in a study of CD8+ T cells in alopecia areata. Data came from immunoSEQ multiplex PCR; TCRdb stores just in-frame clones and leaves some out. There are hundreds of thousands of clones in the sample; approximately 61% occur only once, and around 1.2% lies in the top ten. The sample consisted of CD4+ T cells sorted from blood, taken at week 0. Source of these receptors: a human donor with alopecia areata. Both conserved end residues are part of each CDR3. The order of the fields is D gene, clone size, V gene, J gene, CDR3 protein, CDR3 DNA. D genes are given only for firm matches. Clone sizes are given selectively: once, few, many, or a class where the clone is expanded.

d_gene: TRBD1; abundance: once; v_gene: TRBV11-1; j_gene: TRBJ2-7; CDR3aa: CASSLAPPGQGEQYF; CDR3nt: TGTGCCAGCAGCTTAGCGCCTCCGGGACAGGGGGAGCAGTACTTC
d_gene: TRBD1; abundance: -; v_gene: TRBV12-5; j_gene: TRBJ1-6; CDR3aa: CASGRGGDNSPLHF; CDR3nt: TGTGCTAGTGGCCGAGGGGGCGATAATTCACCCCTCCACTTT
d_gene: -; abundance: once; v_gene: TRBV4-2; j_gene: TRBJ2-5; CDR3aa: CASSQEPLVWETQYF; CDR3nt: TGTGCCAGCAGCCAAGAACCCCTAGTTTGGGAGACCCAGTACTTC
d_gene: -; abundance: few; v_gene: TRBV29-1; j_gene: TRBJ2-3; CDR3aa: CSVGGTDTQYF; CDR3nt: TGCAGCGTTGGTGGCACAGATACGCAGTATTTT
d_gene: -; abundance: -; v_gene: TRBV9; j_gene: TRBJ1-2; CDR3aa: CASSVAGRGYTF; CDR3nt: TGTGCCAGCAGCGTAGCTGGCAGAGGCTACACCTTC
d_gene: -; abundance: -; v_gene: TRBV29-1; j_gene: TRBJ1-4; CDR3aa: CSVGRGGEKLFF; CDR3nt: TGCAGCGTTGGGAGGGGCGGTGAAAAACTGTTTTTT
d_gene: -; abundance: few; v_gene: TRBV5-1; j_gene: TRBJ1-1; CDR3aa: CASSLPGRCYTEAFF; CDR3nt: TGCGCCAGCAGCTTGCCTGGCAGGTGTTACACTGAAGCTTTCTTT
d_gene: TRBD1; abundance: -; v_gene: TRBV30; j_gene: TRBJ1-1; CDR3aa: CAWGQVNTEAFF; CDR3nt: TGTGCCTGGGGACAGGTGAACACTGAAGCTTTCTTT
d_gene: -; abundance: -; v_gene: TRBV5-1; j_gene: TRBJ2-5; CDR3aa: CASSPQRRETQYF; CDR3nt: TGCGCCAGCAGCCCACAACGTAGGGAGACCCAGTACTTC
d_gene: TRBD1; abundance: -; v_gene: TRBV29-1; j_gene: TRBJ1-2; CDR3aa: CSVVDRGFGYGYTF; CDR3nt: TGCAGCGTTGTGGACAGGGGTTTCGGCTATGGCTACACCTTC
d_gene: -; abundance: once; v_gene: TRBV30; j_gene: TRBJ2-7; CDR3aa: CAWMVPGVRYYEQYF; CDR3nt: TGTGCCTGGATGGTGCCAGGAGTGCGTTACTACGAGCAGTACTTC
d_gene: TRBD2; abundance: few; v_gene: TRBV2; j_gene: TRBJ2-3; CDR3aa: CASSGLAGTDTQYF; CDR3nt: TGTGCCAGCAGTGGACTAGCGGGCACAGATACGCAGTATTTT
d_gene: -; abundance: -; v_gene: TRBV6-1; j_gene: TRBJ1-1; CDR3aa: CASIMEGHTEAFF; CDR3nt: TGTGCCAGCATAATGGAGGGGCACACTGAAGCTTTCTTT
d_gene: -; abundance: -; v_gene: TRBV30; j_gene: TRBJ2-6; CDR3aa: CAWSVDFAGANVLTF; CDR3nt: TGTGCCTGGAGTGTAGACTTCGCTGGGGCCAACGTCCTGACTTTC
d_gene: -; abundance: few; v_gene: TRBV11-2; j_gene: TRBJ1-5; CDR3aa: CASSEAAGPQHF; CDR3nt: TGTGCCAGCAGTGAGGCAGCAGGACCCCAGCATTTT
d_gene: -; abundance: few; v_gene: TRBV9; j_gene: TRBJ1-1; CDR3aa: CASSVTLNTEAFF; CDR3nt: TGTGCCAGCAGCGTAACTTTGAACACTGAAGCTTTCTTT
d_gene: -; abundance: -; v_gene: TRBV2; j_gene: TRBJ1-2; CDR3aa: CASSTIGLGGYTF; CDR3nt: TGTGCCAGCAGTACCATAGGGTTGGGAGGCTACACCTTC
d_gene: -; abundance: -; v_gene: TRBV7-9; j_gene: TRBJ1-1; CDR3aa: CASSLDTPRAFF; CDR3nt: TGTGCCAGCAGCTTAGACACCCCGAGAGCTTTCTTT
d_gene: -; abundance: -; v_gene: TRBV18; j_gene: TRBJ2-5; CDR3aa: CASSPRSVGETQYF; CDR3nt: TGTGCCAGCTCACCAAGGTCCGTCGGAGAGACCCAGTACTTC
d_gene: -; abundance: -; v_gene: TRBV5-6; j_gene: TRBJ1-1; CDR3aa: CASSLDKNTEAFF; CDR3nt: TGTGCCAGCAGCTTGGACAAGAACACTGAAGCTTTCTTT